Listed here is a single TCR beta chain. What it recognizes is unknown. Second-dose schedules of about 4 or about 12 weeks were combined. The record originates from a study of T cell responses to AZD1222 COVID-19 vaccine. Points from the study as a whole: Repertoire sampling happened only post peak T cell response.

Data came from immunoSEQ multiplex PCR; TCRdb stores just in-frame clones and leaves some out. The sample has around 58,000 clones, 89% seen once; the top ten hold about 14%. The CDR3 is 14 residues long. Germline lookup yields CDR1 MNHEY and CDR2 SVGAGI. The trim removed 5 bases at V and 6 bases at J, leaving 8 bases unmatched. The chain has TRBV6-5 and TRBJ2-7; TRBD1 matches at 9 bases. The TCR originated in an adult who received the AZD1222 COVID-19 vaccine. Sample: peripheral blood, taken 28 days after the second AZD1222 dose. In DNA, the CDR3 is TGTGCCAGCAGTCCTACCGGGACAGGGACCGAGCAGTACTTC. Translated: CASSPTGTGTEQYF.